This T cell receptor (beta chain) was sequenced in a study of cytomegalovirus exposure and HLA in healthy donors. Findings and caveats of the study: Researchers reported in a later analysis that a missense DCLRE1C variant was tied to TCR beta V- and J-gene trimming. Reports indicate that TCR beta sequences accurately predicted the HLA-A and HLA-B alleles of most subjects. Compared with the approximately 700-donor mean, an Asian-associated ancestry cluster reportedly had fewer N-insertions, according to a later analysis.

As concerns this clone: The antigen remains unidentified.

PCR employed 60 Vbeta and 13 Jbeta primers. Produced via immunoSEQ multiplex PCR; TCRdb's table is partial and in-frame only. The table includes about 200,000 clones, more than 60% detected once. This clonotype originated in a man aged 35-49 years in good health and CMV-seronegative. The sample comprised PBMCs.

Here the CDR3 reads CASSLQGGYTF. The CDR3 DNA is TGTGCCAGCAGCCTTCAGGGCGGCTACACCTTC. The chain has TRBV9 and TRBJ1-2, with TRBD1 as a possible D gene (5 bases). Germline CDR1 reads SGDLS; CDR2 reads YYNGEE. CDR3 size: 11 residues. V was shortened by 4 bases and J by 8 bases, with 9 bases between the two germline ends.